This TCR beta chain was documented in a study of CD8 T cells in ankylosing spondylitis (dated by TCRdb to about 2017). With respect to the entire study: To find TCR variants linked to disease, the study profiled T cell receptor beta repertoires in ankylosing spondylitis patients and healthy donors. The whole study cohort included roughly 110 healthy donors and 25 or so ankylosing spondylitis patients. Peripheral blood samples were taken, and synovial fluid was additionally collected from ankylosing spondylitis patients.

The run used an Illumina HiSeq 2500. Quantitative 5'-RACE with molecular barcodes was the method used to prepare the TCR beta libraries. The study's processing was this. A new computational method based on a probabilistic model of VDJ rearrangement was used to identify disease-linked TCR variants. TCRdb applied fastp at Q25 and MiXCR to the public reads, then kept only in-frame beta chains. Rows with one shared CDR3 protein collapse into an entry with the most common genes and DNA. The V and J calls follow TCRdb's processing rather than the paper's. For this sample the table gives roughly 440,000 distinct CDR3 sequences, of which 17% were detected only once. Of the sample, just over 1% is held by the ten largest clones. The study at large found these results: A CD8+ phenotype was shown by the disease-linked clones, which were found at relatively low frequencies in peripheral blood. According to the report, matched synovial fluid samples from ankylosing spondylitis patients were significantly enriched for the disease-linked clones. Some TCR beta motif variants had previously been reported in synovial fluid and blood of reactive arthritis patients, which suggested common disease-initiation mechanisms. Blood from ankylosing spondylitis patients appeared to be characterized by a TCR beta motif made up of under ten highly homologous amino acid variants.

This clonotype was observed a handful of times. The specificity of this receptor is unknown. It has no much larger one-base neighbor in the sample; base qualities were not kept. The CDR3 has 15 amino acids, counting the end cysteine and phenylalanine. Only the CDR3 DNA is retained, 45 bases long and in frame from the first base. V and J are truncated by 0 bases and 0 bases respectively, leaving an intervening sequence of 6 bases. Per the germline V gene (reference sequence), MNHEY is the CDR1 and SMNVEV is the CDR2. This clonotype was sampled from a male donor with ankylosing spondylitis. The sequence links TRBV27 to TRBJ1-3, with an unclear D gene assignment. Sequenced: blood, either unsorted or a sorted T cell fraction (not recorded which). The nucleotides read TGTGCCAGCAGTTTATCGGCAGTCTCTGGAAACACCATATATTTT. The encoded protein is CASSLSAVSGNTIYF.